This TCR beta chain was found in a study of Graves' ophthalmopathy and Graves' hyperthyroidism. Study results and caveats: Researchers report that a 13-signature model separated ophthalmopathy from stable hyperthyroidism, posting about 88% sensitivity and 81.08% specificity.

On this clonotype: Its antigen is as yet unknown.

The ends were cut back, 6 bases at V and 3 bases at J, with 14 bases in the middle. The CDR3 has 14 amino acids. Per the germline V gene, CDR1 is LNHDA and CDR2 is SQIVND (reference sequence). Amplifying from RNA transcripts, the study obtained TCR beta CDR3 regions. The library came from an HTBI-primed first-round RT-PCR and a second-round multiplex PCR. MiXCR, run by TCRdb on the multiplex PCR reads, gives a single entry per CDR3 protein. The table shows 300,000 to 450,000 distinct CDR3 sequences, with about a sixth occurring only once. Source material: peripheral blood. This sequence was found in an adult woman with stable Graves' hyperthyroidism. The chain recombines TRBV19 with TRBJ1-2; D gene uncertain. The CDR3 DNA is TGTGCCAGTAGCCCACATCGGGGAGACTATGGCTACACCTTC. Protein product: CASSPHRGDYGYTF.